This TCR beta chain is drawn from a study of T-cell memory formation after mild COVID-19. Background on the study: Clusters of TCRs were largely donor specific. Notes on the study in general: Cross-reactive memory seemingly joined, as some responding clones were found in pre-infection memory. Among clones contracting day 15 to 85, CD4/CD8 was balanced, whereas later expanders leaned CD4+. CD4+ contracting clones were mainly CM and EM; CD8+ ones, EMRA.

The V gene's germline CDR1 is LNHNV and CDR2 YYDKDF (reference sequence). V lost 5 bases, J lost 3 bases, and 13 bases lay in between. There are 15 residues in the CDR3. TCRdb re-called the 5' RACE reads through MiXCR, storing one row per CDR3 protein. Here the sample spans fewer than 60,000 distinct CDR3 sequences, 25% to 35% being singletons. This clonotype was observed a few times. Its matching antigen is unknown. The source material was PBMCs or a T cell subset sorted from them (not recorded which). This sequence was found in a man between 18 and 29 years old who had mild COVID-19 (a few samples of this study predate the infection). Cell type and time point are not known. The genes are TRBV15 and TRBJ2-2; D is possibly TRBD2 (5 bases). CDR3: CATSSGGLDTGELFF. For the CDR3, the DNA is TGTGCCACCAGCTCAGGCGGGCTCGACACCGGGGAGCTGTTTTTT.